The 15 T cell receptor beta chains reported below all come from one sample, sequenced in a study of Ad26.COV2.S vaccination and SARS-CoV-2 variants. Sequenced by immunoSEQ multiplex PCR; TCRdb stores in-frame clones only, minus some. The repertoire holds approximately 250,000 clones, with 87% as singletons. Noted treatment: around 19 received Ad26.COV2.S at low or high dose, single or two shots; five or six received placebo; per-sample allocation not given. Material that was analyzed had been drawn on day 63 after the first vaccine or placebo injection. The starting material was peripheral blood, obtained in a trial of Ad26.COV2.S vaccine versus placebo. The receptors originated from a person between 18 and 60 years old who received the Ad26.COV2.S COVID-19 vaccine or a placebo.

The V call is TRBV27, the J call TRBJ2-7; D call uncertain. Trimming left V 3 bases short and J 5 bases short, with 14 bases between. The CDR3 spans 14 residues. Germline-derived CDR1 and CDR2 are MNHEY and SMNVEV (reference sequence). CDR3 nucleotide sequence: TGTGCCAGCAGTTTGATCCCCTCGCACCACGAGCAGTACGTC. It yields the protein CASSLIPSHHEQYV.

This sequence joins TRBV25-1 and TRBJ1-1; D remains unclear. The CDR3 has 15 residues. Germline V gene lookup returns CDR1 MGHDK and CDR2 SYGVNS. With 5 bases removed from V and 3 bases from J, the gap between germline ends came to 16 bases. DNA for the CDR3: TGTGCCAGCAGTCTAGCCCTGAATTTGGACACTGAAGCTTTCTTT. This gives the protein CASSLALNLDTEAFF.

This clone has just a few counts. The chain recombines TRBV7-6 with TRBJ2-3; TRBD2 might be the D (5 bases). V was clipped by 0 bases and J by 6 bases, with 13 bases between them. The CDR3 is 15 amino acids. The germline CDR1 and CDR2 sequences are SGHVS and FNYEAQ. CDR3 in amino acids: CASSLAVANLDTQYF. Written as DNA, the CDR3 is TGTGCCAGCAGCTTAGCGGTAGCGAATTTGGATACGCAGTATTTT.

The chain carries TRBV27 and TRBJ2-1, with 12 positions matching TRBD2. Trimming took 3 bases from V and 6 from J; bases not matched to a gene: 3. CDR3 size: 15 residues. CDR1 and CDR2 from the germline V gene are MNHEY and SMNVEV (reference sequence). CDR3 protein: CASSFPGLAGNEQFF. CDR3 coding DNA: TGTGCCAGCAGTTTCCCGGGACTAGCGGGCAATGAGCAGTTCTTC.

J is TRBJ1-2 and V is TRBV5-4; a weak D match, TRBD1 (5 bases). Deletions cut 4 bases from V and 4 bases from J, with 11 bases between. CDR3 length equals 13 residues. CDR1 is SGHNT, CDR2 YYREEE, per germline (reference sequence). The CDR3 loop is CASSQDMRYGYTF. CDR3 coding DNA: TGTGCCAGCAGCCAGGACATGCGCTATGGCTACACCTTC.

CDR3 sequence (DNA): TGTGCCAGCAGCTCCGGCGGGAGGCCCACTGAAGCTTTCTTT. It specifies CASSSGGRPTEAFF. The chain couples TRBV5-6 to TRBJ1-1, with D uncertain. CDR1 and CDR2 (germline): SGHDT, YYEEEE. CDR3 length equals 14 residues. Trimming left V 3 bases short and J 4 bases short, with 13 bases between.

The gene calls are TRBV7-9 and TRBJ2-5; no reliable D call. Per germline, CDR1 SEHNR and CDR2 FQNEAQ (reference sequence). CDR3 length: 15 residues. Deletions cut 5 bases from V and 3 bases from J, with 16 bases between. CDR3 residues: CASSVRMTEEETQYF. Here the CDR3 DNA reads TGTGCCAGCAGCGTGCGAATGACTGAAGAAGAGACCCAGTACTTC.

The genes are TRBV7-9 and TRBJ1-5; tentatively, D is TRBD1 (5 bases). This CDR3 spans 15 amino acids. Looked up from germline, CDR1 is SEHNR and CDR2 is FQNEAQ (reference sequence). Trimming stripped 0 bases from V and 2 bases from J, with 8 bases between. The CDR3 DNA sequence: TGTGCCAGCAGCTTAGCAGGGACGGGCAATCAGCCCCAGCATTTT. Translating it yields CASSLAGTGNQPQHF. Looking up the rest from reference TRBV7-9 and TRBJ1-5 gives the full variable domain: DTGVSQNPRHKITKRGQNVTFRCDPISEHNRLYWYRQTLGQGPEFLTYFQNEAQLEKSRLLSDRFSAERPKGSFSTLEIQRTEQGDSAMYLCASSLAGTGNQPQHFGDGTRLSIL.

This sequence joins TRBV2 and TRBJ2-7; 11 bases line up with TRBD1. J lost 7 bases, V lost 6 bases, and 5 bases had no gene match. Germline CDR1 and CDR2: SNHLY and FYNNEI. There are 13 residues in the CDR3. Here the CDR3 DNA reads TGTGCCAGCAGGGGGGACAGGGGGAGTGAGCAGTACTTC. This encodes CASRGDRGSEQYF.

The chain recombines TRBV6-6 with TRBJ1-2; tentatively, D is TRBD1 (5 bases). This CDR3 comprises 13 residues. Germline V lookup: CDR1 MNHNY, CDR2 SVGAGI (reference sequence). With 9 bases removed from V and 4 bases from J, the gap between germline ends came to 15 bases. The CDR3 is CASCPQGIYGYTF. CDR3 DNA sequence: TGTGCCAGTTGTCCTCAGGGAATCTATGGCTACACCTTC.

In its sample, this clone was seen once. The chain joins TRBV18 to TRBJ2-2; TRBD2 agrees at 9 bases. Unmatched junction bases numbered 9, after V lost 6 bases and J lost 4 bases. Germline values: CDR1 KGHSH, CDR2 LQKENI. The CDR3 runs to 16 residues. CDR3 nucleotides: TGTGCCAGCTCGCCGGGGTTAGCGGGAGTCACCGGGGAGCTGTTTTTT. Translating it yields CASSPGLAGVTGELFF.

The CDR3, as DNA: TGTGCCAGCAGCGAGACAGGGTCTGGAAACACCATATATTTT. Translation: CASSETGSGNTIYF. This chain uses TRBV6-5 with TRBJ1-3; the match to TRBD1 covers 7 bases. This CDR3 has 14 residues. Per germline, CDR1 MNHEY and CDR2 SVGAGI. Trimming took 6 bases from V and 1 from J; bases not matched to a gene: 3.

The chain's CDR3 is CAISEEPGGTGELFF. In DNA form, the CDR3 reads TGTGCCATCAGTGAGGAGCCAGGAGGGACCGGGGAGCTGTTTTTT. The chain is built from TRBV10-3 and TRBJ2-2; tentative D call: TRBD2 (6 bases). The CDR3 totals 15 residues. V lost 2 bases and J lost 5, with 12 bases in between. Per the germline V gene, CDR1 is ENHRY and CDR2 is SYGVKD.

The CDR3 nucleotides read TGTGCCAGTAGTCCAAGGACAGGCCTCACAGATACGCAGTATTTT. This encodes CASSPRTGLTDTQYF. This chain uses TRBV19 with TRBJ2-3; 7 nucleotides match TRBD1. J gave up 2 bases and V 5 bases, and 7 bases lay outside the gene matches. Germline CDR1 is LNHDA and CDR2 is SQIVND (reference sequence). CDR3 length equals 15 residues.

This chain links TRBV2 with TRBJ2-4; D is unresolved. CDR3 length: 14 amino acids. The V end was cut by 4 bases, the J end by 1 base, with 8 bases between. Germline assignment: CDR1 SNHLY and CDR2 FYNNEI. CDR3 protein: CASSGEVAKNIQYF. CDR3 sequence (DNA): TGTGCCAGCAGTGGCGAGGTTGCCAAAAACATTCAGTACTTC.